These T cell receptor beta chains were read from a single sample in a study of shared clonotypes between healthy human individuals. Data came from immunoSEQ multiplex PCR; TCRdb stores just in-frame clones and leaves some out. The table shows roughly 2.5 million clones, with 90% to 95% occurring only once. Sequenced sample: naive CD4+ T cells sorted from blood. The receptors come from a man aged 18 to 29 in good health. Each CDR3 is given with its conserved first and last residue. A D gene is named only where the DNA matches it firmly. A clone size is listed for some rows: how often the clone was seen (once, few, many), or a class if it is expanded.

cdr3_length | clone_size | j_call | v_call | d_call | cdr3_nt | cdr3_aa
12 | NA | TRBJ2-7 | TRBV10-3 | NA | TGTGCCATCAGTGAGAGAGGGGAGGAGCAGTACTTC | CAISERGEEQYF
13 | few | TRBJ1-5 | TRBV10-1 | TRBD1 | TGCGCCAGGCCGGGACAGGGGGATCAGCCCCAGCATTTT | CARPGQGDQPQHF
16 | NA | TRBJ2-3 | TRBV9 | TRBD2 | TGTGCCAGCAGCGTTCGACTAGCGGGAGGGTTTAATACGCAGTATTTT | CASSVRLAGGFNTQYF
16 | NA | TRBJ2-7 | TRBV5-8 | NA | TGTGCCAGCAGCTTATTTACAGGGAACCAGAGAGGCGAGCAGTACTTC | CASSLFTGNQRGEQYF
15 | NA | TRBJ1-2 | TRBV15 | NA | TGTGCCACCAGCAGAGTCCGGACTGGGATCCATGGCTACACCTTC | CATSRVRTGIHGYTF
12 | NA | TRBJ1-1 | TRBV7-9 | NA | TGTGCCAGCAGCAACGGACCTACTGAAGCTTTCTTT | CASSNGPTEAFF
13 | NA | TRBJ2-2 | TRBV11-3 | NA | TGTGCCAGCAGCTTATCCGACCGACAGGAGCTGTTTTTT | CASSLSDRQELFF
13 | NA | TRBJ1-5 | TRBV30 | NA | TGTGCCTGGAGTGTAGAAGGGATTCAGCCCCAGCATTTT | CAWSVEGIQPQHF
17 | NA | TRBJ2-7 | TRBV6-4 | TRBD2 | TGTGCCAGCAGCGTCGAAGGACTAGCGGGAGGGCCCTACGAGCAGTACTTC | CASSVEGLAGGPYEQYF
16 | NA | TRBJ1-3 | TRBV30 | NA | TGTGCCTGGAGTGTACTTACAGGGACACCTGGAAACACCATATATTTT | CAWSVLTGTPGNTIYF
13 | NA | TRBJ2-5 | TRBV10-3 | NA | TGTGCCATCAGCGGAGGAGAGGGGGAGACCCAGTACTTC | CAISGGEGETQYF
15 | NA | TRBJ1-2 | TRBV5-1 | TRBD1 | TGCGCCAGCAGCCCCGACAGGGGGAATGACTATGGCTACACCTTC | CASSPDRGNDYGYTF
13 | NA | TRBJ2-3 | TRBV9 | NA | TGTGCCAGCAGCGGGGGGGTACAGAATACGCAGTATTTT | CASSGGVQNTQYF
15 | once | TRBJ2-3 | TRBV18 | NA | TGTGCCAGCTCGATAATCGGGGATTCTGCAGATACGCAGTATTTT | CASSIIGDSADTQYF
15 | NA | TRBJ1-3 | TRBV7-6 | NA | TGTGCCAGCAGCGCCAATACAGCCTCTGGAAACACCATATATTTT | CASSANTASGNTIYF
14 | NA | TRBJ2-7 | TRBV6-6 | NA | TGTGCCAGCAAAGGGCCCGGGACTCTCTACGAGCAGTACTTC | CASKGPGTLYEQYF
15 | NA | TRBJ2-2 | TRBV9 | NA | TGTGCCAGCAGCCCAAGGGACTGGGGGACCGGGGAGCTGTTTTTT | CASSPRDWGTGELFF
13 | NA | TRBJ2-7 | TRBV9 | NA | TGTGCCAGCAGCGTAGGTGGCTCCTACGAGCAGTACTTC | CASSVGGSYEQYF
13 | NA | TRBJ1-4 | TRBV30 | TRBD1 | TGTGCCTGGGGGGACAGGGGGATTGAAAAACTGTTTTTT | CAWGDRGIEKLFF
18 | NA | TRBJ2-2 | TRBV13 | NA | TGTGCCAGCAGCTTCTTCCCCCGGGAAGCAACGAACACCGGGGAGCTGTTTTTT | CASSFFPREATNTGELFF
18 | NA | TRBJ2-3 | TRBV7-2 | NA | TGTGCCAGCAGCTTAGCGGCGAGAATGAGTTCCAGCACAGATACGCAGTATTTT | CASSLAARMSSSTDTQYF
15 | NA | TRBJ1-1 | TRBV5-1 | NA | TGCGCCAGCAGCTTGCCGACAGCGGTGAACACTGAAGCTTTCTTT | CASSLPTAVNTEAFF
12 | NA | TRBJ1-1 | TRBV18 | NA | TGTGCCAGCTCACCTCAGAACACTGAAGCTTTCTTT | CASSPQNTEAFF
13 | NA | TRBJ1-2 | TRBV2 | NA | TGTGCCACCGAAGGGCGGAGAGGCTATGGCTACACCTTC | CATEGRRGYGYTF
15 | NA | TRBJ2-1 | TRBV10-1 | TRBD2 | TGCGCCAGCAGTGACTCCAGCGGGGGTCGGAATGAGCAGTTCTTC | CASSDSSGGRNEQFF
17 | NA | TRBJ1-2 | TRBV19 | TRBD1 | TGTGCCAGTAGTCTTGACAGGGGAGTGAGTACTAACTATGGCTACACCTTC | CASSLDRGVSTNYGYTF
13 | NA | TRBJ1-1 | TRBV30 | NA | TGTGCCTGGAGAGGACGGGTAAACACTGAAGCTTTCTTT | CAWRGRVNTEAFF
17 | NA | TRBJ2-1 | TRBV7-6 | NA | TGTGCCAGCAGCTTCATTGAGGACGGAAGCTCCTACAATGAGCAGTTCTTC | CASSFIEDGSSYNEQFF
16 | NA | TRBJ2-3 | TRBV19 | NA | TGTGCCAGTAGCGCTACCCGGGGAGTACGCACAGATACGCAGTATTTT | CASSATRGVRTDTQYF